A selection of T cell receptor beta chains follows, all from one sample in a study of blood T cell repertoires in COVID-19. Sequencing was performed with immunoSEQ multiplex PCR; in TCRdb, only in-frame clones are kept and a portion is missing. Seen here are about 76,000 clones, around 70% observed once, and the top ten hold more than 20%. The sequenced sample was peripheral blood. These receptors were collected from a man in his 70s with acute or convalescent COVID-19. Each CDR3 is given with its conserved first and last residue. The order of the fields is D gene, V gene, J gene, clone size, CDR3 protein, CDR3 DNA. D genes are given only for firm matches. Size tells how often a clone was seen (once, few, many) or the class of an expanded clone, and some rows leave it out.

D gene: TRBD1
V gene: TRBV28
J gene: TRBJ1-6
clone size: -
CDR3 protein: CASRGTGGGYNSPLHF
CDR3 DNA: TGTGCCAGCAGGGGGACAGGGGGCGGCTATAATTCACCCCTCCACTTT

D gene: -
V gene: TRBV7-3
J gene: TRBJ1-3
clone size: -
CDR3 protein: CASSLEGSSSGNTIYF
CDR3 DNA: TGTGCCAGCAGCTTAGAGGGATCGAGCTCTGGAAACACCATATATTTT

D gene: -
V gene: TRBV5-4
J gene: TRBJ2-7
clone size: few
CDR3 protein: CASSQDSYEQYF
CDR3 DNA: TGTGCCAGCAGCCAGGACAGCTACGAGCAGTACTTC

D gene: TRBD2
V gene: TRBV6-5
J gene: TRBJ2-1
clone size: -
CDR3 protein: CASREGLALYNEQFF
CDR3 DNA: TGTGCCAGCAGGGAGGGACTAGCTCTCTACAATGAGCAGTTCTTC

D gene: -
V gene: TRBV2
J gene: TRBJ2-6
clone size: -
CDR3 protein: CASSATTGANVLTF
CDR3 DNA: TGTGCCAGCAGTGCAACTACTGGGGCCAACGTCCTGACTTTC

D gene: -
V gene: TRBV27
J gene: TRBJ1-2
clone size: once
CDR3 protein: CASSLNIANYGYTF
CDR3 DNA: TGTGCCAGCAGTTTGAACATCGCTAACTATGGCTACACCTTC

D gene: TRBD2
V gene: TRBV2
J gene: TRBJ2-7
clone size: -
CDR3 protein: CASMKVAGAYEQYF
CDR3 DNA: TGTGCCAGCATGAAGGTAGCGGGAGCGTACGAGCAGTACTTC

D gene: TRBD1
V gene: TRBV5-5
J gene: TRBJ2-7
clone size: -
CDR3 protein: CASSPGGQPYEQYF
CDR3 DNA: TGTGCCAGCAGCCCAGGGGGTCAACCCTACGAGCAGTACTTC

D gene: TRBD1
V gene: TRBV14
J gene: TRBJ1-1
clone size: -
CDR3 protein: CASSFGMGTANTEAFF
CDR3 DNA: TGTGCCAGCAGCTTCGGGATGGGGACAGCGAACACTGAAGCTTTCTTT

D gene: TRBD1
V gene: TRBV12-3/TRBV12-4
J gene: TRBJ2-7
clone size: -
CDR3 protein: CASRTGNSYEQYF
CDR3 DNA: TGTGCCAGCAGGACAGGGAATTCCTACGAGCAGTACTTC

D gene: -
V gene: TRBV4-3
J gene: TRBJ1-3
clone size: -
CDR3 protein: CASSPSIGDTIYF
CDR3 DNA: TGCGCCAGCAGCCCTTCGATAGGGGACACCATATATTTT

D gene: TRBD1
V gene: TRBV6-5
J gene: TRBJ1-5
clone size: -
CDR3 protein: CASGLGQGANQPQHF
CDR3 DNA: TGTGCCAGCGGCTTGGGACAGGGGGCGAATCAGCCCCAGCATTTT

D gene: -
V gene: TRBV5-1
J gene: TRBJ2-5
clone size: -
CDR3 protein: CASSLGAEETQYF
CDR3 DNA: TGCGCCAGCAGCTTGGGGGCAGAAGAGACCCAGTACTTC

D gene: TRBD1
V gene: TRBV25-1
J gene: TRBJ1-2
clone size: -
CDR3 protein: CASSDGGVAGGMNGYTF
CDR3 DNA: TGTGCCAGCAGTGATGGGGGGGTGGCAGGGGGCATGAATGGCTACACCTTC

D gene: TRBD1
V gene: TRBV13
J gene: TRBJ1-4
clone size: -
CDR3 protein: CASSEQGAISKKLFF
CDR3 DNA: TGTGCCAGCAGCGAGCAGGGGGCAATTAGCAAAAAACTGTTTTTT

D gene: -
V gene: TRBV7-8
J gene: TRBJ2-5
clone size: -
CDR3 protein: CASSRPSQGRETQYF
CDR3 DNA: TGTGCCAGCAGCCGCCCTTCCCAGGGGCGGGAGACCCAGTACTTC

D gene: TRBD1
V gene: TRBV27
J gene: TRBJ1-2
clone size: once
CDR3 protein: CASSWAGGDYGYTF
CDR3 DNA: TGTGCCAGCAGTTGGGCAGGGGGCGACTATGGCTACACCTTC

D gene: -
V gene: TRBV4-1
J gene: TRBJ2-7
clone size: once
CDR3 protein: CASSQVRGGTDSYEQYF
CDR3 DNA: TGCGCCAGCAGCCAAGTAAGGGGGGGGACGGACTCCTACGAGCAGTACTTC

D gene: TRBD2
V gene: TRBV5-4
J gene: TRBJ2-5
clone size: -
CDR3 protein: CASSSPGLASGETQYF
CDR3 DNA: TGTGCCAGCAGCTCTCCGGGACTAGCGTCCGGGGAGACCCAGTACTTC

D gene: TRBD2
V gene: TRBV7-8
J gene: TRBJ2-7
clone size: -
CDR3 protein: CASSFLGGRSYEQYF
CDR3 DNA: TGTGCCAGCAGCTTCCTCGGCGGGAGGTCGTACGAGCAGTACTTC

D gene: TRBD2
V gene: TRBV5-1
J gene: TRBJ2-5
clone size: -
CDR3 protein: CASSLDTSGRQTQYF
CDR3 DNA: TGCGCCAGCAGCTTGGATACTAGCGGGAGGCAGACCCAGTACTTC

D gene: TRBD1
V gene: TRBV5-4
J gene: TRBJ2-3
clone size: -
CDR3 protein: CASSPPGGQGTDTQYF
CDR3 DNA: TGTGCCAGCAGCCCCCCTGGGGGACAGGGCACAGATACGCAGTATTTT

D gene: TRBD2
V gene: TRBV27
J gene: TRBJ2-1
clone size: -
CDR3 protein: CASSSSVGGRARNEQFF
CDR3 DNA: TGTGCCAGCAGTTCCTCCGTCGGCGGGAGGGCCAGGAATGAGCAGTTCTTC

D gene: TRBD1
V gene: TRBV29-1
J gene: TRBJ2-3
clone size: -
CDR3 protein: CSGLGTGVGTDTQYF
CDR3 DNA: TGCAGCGGGTTGGGGACAGGAGTAGGCACAGATACGCAGTATTTT

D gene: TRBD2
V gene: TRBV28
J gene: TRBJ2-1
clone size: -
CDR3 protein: CASSGLAVEQFF
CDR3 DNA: TGTGCCAGCAGTGGACTAGCAGTTGAGCAGTTCTTC

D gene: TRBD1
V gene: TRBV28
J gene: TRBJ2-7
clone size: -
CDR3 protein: CASSVRGLYEQYF
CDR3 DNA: TGTGCCAGCAGCGTCAGGGGGCTCTACGAGCAGTACTTC

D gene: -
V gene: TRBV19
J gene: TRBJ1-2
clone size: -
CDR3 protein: CASSRTDASGYTF
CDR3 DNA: TGTGCCAGTAGTCGGACAGACGCGAGTGGCTACACCTTC

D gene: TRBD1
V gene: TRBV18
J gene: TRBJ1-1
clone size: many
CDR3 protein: CASSPQQGDMNTEAFF
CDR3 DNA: TGTGCCAGCTCACCACAACAGGGGGATATGAACACTGAAGCTTTCTTT

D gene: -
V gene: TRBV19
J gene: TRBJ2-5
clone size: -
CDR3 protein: CASSSGELETQYF
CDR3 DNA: TGTGCCAGTAGTTCAGGGGAGCTCGAGACCCAGTACTTC

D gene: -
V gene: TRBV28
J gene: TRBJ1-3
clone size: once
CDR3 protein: CASTLASGNTIYF
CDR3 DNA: TGTGCCAGCACCCTGGCCTCTGGAAACACCATATATTTT

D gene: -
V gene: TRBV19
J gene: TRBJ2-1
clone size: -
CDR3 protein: CASSIDRVNEQFF
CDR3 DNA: TGTGCCAGTAGTATAGACAGGGTCAATGAGCAGTTCTTC

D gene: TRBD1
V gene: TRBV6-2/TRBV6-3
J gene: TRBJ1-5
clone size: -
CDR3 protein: CASSTGAYSNQPQHF
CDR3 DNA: TGTGCCAGCAGTACAGGGGCGTATAGCAATCAGCCCCAGCATTTT

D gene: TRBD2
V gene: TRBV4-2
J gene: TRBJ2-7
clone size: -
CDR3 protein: CASSPRLLAGGEQYF
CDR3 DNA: TGTGCCAGCAGCCCCCGTCTCCTAGCGGGAGGGGAGCAGTACTTC

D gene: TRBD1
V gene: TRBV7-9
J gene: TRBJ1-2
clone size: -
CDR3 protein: CASSLGRGQHYGYTF
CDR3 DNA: TGTGCCAGCAGCTTAGGGAGGGGACAGCACTATGGCTACACCTTC

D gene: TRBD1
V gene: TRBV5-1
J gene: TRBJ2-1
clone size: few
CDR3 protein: CASSLGAGGYNEQFF
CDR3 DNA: TGCGCCAGCAGCTTGGGGGCAGGGGGTTACAATGAGCAGTTCTTC

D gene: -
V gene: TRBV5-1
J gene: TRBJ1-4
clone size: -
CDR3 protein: CASSLAQNEKLFF
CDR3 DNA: TGCGCCAGCAGCTTGGCCCAGAATGAAAAACTGTTTTTT

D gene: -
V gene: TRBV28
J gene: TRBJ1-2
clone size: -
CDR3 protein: CASRPSWERSYGYTF
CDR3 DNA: TGTGCCAGCAGACCGTCATGGGAGCGATCCTATGGCTACACCTTC

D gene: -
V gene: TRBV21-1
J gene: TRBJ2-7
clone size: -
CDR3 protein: CASSKAPGTGEEQYF
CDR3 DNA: TGTGCCAGCAGCAAAGCGCCGGGGACAGGGGAAGAGCAGTACTTC

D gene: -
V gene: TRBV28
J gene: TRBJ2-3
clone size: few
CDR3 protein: CASSLRKDSTDTQYF
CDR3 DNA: TGTGCCAGCAGCCTGAGGAAGGATAGCACAGATACGCAGTATTTT

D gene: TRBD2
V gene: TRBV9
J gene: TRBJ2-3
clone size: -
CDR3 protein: CASSVATGTSATDTQYF
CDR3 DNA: TGTGCCAGCAGCGTAGCAACCGGGACTAGCGCAACAGATACGCAGTATTTT

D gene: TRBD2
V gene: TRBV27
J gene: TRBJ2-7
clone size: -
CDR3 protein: CASSFLAGPHEQYF
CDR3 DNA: TGTGCCAGCAGTTTCCTAGCGGGACCCCACGAGCAGTACTTC

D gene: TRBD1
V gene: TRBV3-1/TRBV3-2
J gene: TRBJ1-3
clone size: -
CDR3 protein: CASSLQGTIYF
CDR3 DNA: TGTGCCAGCAGCCTACAGGGGACCATATATTTT

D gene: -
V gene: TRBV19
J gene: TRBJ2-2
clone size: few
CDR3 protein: CASRTGVKTGELFF
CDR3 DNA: TGTGCCAGTAGGACGGGGGTGAAGACCGGGGAGCTGTTTTTT

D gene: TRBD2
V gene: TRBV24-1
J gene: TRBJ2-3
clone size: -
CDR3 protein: CATSDFVSGREDTQYF
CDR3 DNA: TGTGCCACCAGTGATTTCGTGAGCGGGAGGGAAGATACGCAGTATTTT

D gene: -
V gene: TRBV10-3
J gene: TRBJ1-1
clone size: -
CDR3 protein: CAISEGQVNTEAFF
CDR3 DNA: TGTGCCATCAGTGAGGGCCAGGTAAACACTGAAGCTTTCTTT

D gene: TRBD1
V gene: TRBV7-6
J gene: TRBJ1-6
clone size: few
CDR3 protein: CASSLDRDSPLHF
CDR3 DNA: TGTGCCAGCAGCCTCGACAGGGACTCACCCCTCCACTTT

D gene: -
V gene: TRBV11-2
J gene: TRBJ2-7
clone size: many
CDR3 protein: CASSPLSGAFDEQYF
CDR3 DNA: TGTGCCAGCAGCCCCCTTTCGGGAGCGTTCGACGAGCAGTACTTC

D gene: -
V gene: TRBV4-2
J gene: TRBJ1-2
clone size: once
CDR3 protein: CASSQDLPSLSGYTF
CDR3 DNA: TGTGCCAGCAGCCAAGATCTTCCATCTCTGAGTGGCTACACCTTC

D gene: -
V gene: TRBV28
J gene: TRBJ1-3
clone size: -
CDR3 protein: CASSLSAGLLLGNTIYF
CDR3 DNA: TGTGCCAGCAGTTTAAGCGCCGGCCTGCTCCTGGGAAACACCATATATTTT

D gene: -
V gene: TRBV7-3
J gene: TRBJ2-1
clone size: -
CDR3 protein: CASSLQSGEQFF
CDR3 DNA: TGTGCCAGCAGCTTACAATCCGGTGAGCAGTTCTTC

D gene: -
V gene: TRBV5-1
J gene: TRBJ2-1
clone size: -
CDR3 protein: CASSLEQGIYNEQFF
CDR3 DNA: TGCGCCAGCAGCTTGGAACAGGGCATCTACAATGAGCAGTTCTTC

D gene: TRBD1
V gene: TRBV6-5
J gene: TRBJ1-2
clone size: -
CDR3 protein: CASRPGTANYGYTF
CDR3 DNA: TGTGCCAGCAGACCCGGGACAGCCAACTATGGCTACACCTTC

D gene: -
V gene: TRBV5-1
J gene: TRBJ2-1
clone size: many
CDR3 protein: CASSLDGSSYNEQFF
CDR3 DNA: TGCGCCAGCAGCTTGGACGGGAGCTCCTACAATGAGCAGTTCTTC

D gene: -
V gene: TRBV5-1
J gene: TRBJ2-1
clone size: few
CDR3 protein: CASSLMNGNEQFF
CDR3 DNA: TGCGCCAGCAGCTTGATGAACGGGAATGAGCAGTTCTTC

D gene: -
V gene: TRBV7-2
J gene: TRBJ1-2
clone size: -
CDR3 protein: CASSSRGRPYGYTF
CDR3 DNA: TGTGCCAGCAGCTCGAGGGGGAGACCCTATGGCTACACCTTC

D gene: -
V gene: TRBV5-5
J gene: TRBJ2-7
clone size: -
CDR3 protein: CASSLGVGGEQYF
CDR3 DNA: TGTGCCAGCAGCTTGGGGGTCGGGGGCGAGCAGTACTTC

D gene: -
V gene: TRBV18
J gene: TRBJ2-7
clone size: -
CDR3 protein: CASSPPGGYEQYF
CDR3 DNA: TGTGCCAGCTCACCACCCGGGGGTTACGAGCAGTACTTC